This TCR beta chain was identified during a study of cytomegalovirus exposure and HLA in healthy donors. Study findings and constraints: TCR beta V segments were, for the most part, productive about 90% or about 30% of the time in an earlier analysis. Cytomegalovirus association was assigned to about 150 TCR beta chains.

A word on this clone: The antigen remains undetermined.

PCR amplification relied on 60 Vbeta primers (plus 13 Jbeta primers). Here immunoSEQ multiplex PCR was the method, and the copy in TCRdb shows in-frame clones only, minus some. The table lists 78,000 or so clones, roughly 80% of them singletons. The germline V gene encodes CDR1 GTSNPN and CDR2 SVGIG (reference sequence). The CDR3 covers 15 residues. The V and J ends lost 1 base and 0 bases, in that order; junction bases with no gene match: 2. This rearrangement joins TRBV30 to TRBJ2-3, with 9 bases matching TRBD2. The sequencing input was PBMCs. The receptor's source is a woman aged 45-59 years in good health and CMV-seronegative. The CDR3 sequence: CAWSALAGSTDTQYF. CDR3 bases: TGTGCCTGGAGTGCGCTAGCGGGGAGCACAGATACGCAGTATTTT.